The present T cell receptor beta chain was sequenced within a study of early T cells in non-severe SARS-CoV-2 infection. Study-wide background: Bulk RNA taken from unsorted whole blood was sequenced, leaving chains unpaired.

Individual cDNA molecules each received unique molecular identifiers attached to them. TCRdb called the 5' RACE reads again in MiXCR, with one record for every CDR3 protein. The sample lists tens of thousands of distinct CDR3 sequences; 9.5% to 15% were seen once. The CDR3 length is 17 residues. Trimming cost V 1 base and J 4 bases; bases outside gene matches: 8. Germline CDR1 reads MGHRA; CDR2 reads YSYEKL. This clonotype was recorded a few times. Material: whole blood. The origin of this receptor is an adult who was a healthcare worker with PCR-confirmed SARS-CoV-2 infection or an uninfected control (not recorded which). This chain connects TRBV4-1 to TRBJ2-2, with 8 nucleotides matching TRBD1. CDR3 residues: CASSQVRWTGSTGELFF. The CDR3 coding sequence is TGCGCCAGCAGCCAAGTTAGATGGACAGGGTCCACCGGGGAGCTGTTTTTT.